The 27 T cell receptor beta chains presented below share a single source sample, sequenced in a study of blood T cell repertoires in COVID-19. Some clones are missing from TCRdb's copy, which holds only in-frame ones; the method was immunoSEQ multiplex PCR. The repertoire includes 210,000 or so clones, around 88% of them detected once, and roughly 1.5% sits in the top ten. Sequencing was done on a sample of peripheral blood. These receptors all stem from a man between 18 and 29 years old with active or convalescent COVID-19.

J is TRBJ2-6 and V is TRBV19; 10 bases are a match to TRBD1. The CDR3 length is 17 residues. V shed 5 bases, J shed 2 bases, and the junction held 6 bases outside the gene matches. Germline lookup yields CDR1 LNHDA and CDR2 SQIVND (reference sequence). CDR3 DNA sequence: TGTGCCAGTAGTGACAGGGGGCGCGTTACTGGGGCCAACGTCCTGACTTTC. Amino acid sequence: CASSDRGRVTGANVLTF. Drawing the rest from reference TRBV19 and TRBJ2-6, the complete variable domain is DGGITQSPKYLFRKEGQNVTLSCEQNLNHDAMYWYRQDPGQGLRLIYYSQIVNDFQKGDIAEGYSVSREKKESFPLTVTSAQKNPTAFYLCASSDRGRVTGANVLTFGAGSRLTVL.

This rearrangement joins TRBV15 to TRBJ1-2; D gene uncertain. Germline V CDR1 and CDR2: LNHNV, YYDKDF (reference sequence). Trimming removed 0 bases from V and 2 bases from J, with 13 bases in between. This CDR3 has 16 amino acids. The DNA for the CDR3 is TGTGCCACCAGCAGAGATAGCGGACGGAGAAACTATGGCTACACCTTC. Translation gives CATSRDSGRRNYGYTF. Supplemented by reference TRBV15 and TRBJ1-2, the full variable domain reads DAMVIQNPRYQVTQFGKPVTLSCSQTLNHNVMYWYQQKSSQAPKLLFHYYDKDFNNEADTPDNFQSRRPNTSFCFLDIRSPGLGDTAMYLCATSRDSGRRNYGYTFGSGTRLTVV.

Comments on this clone: Different DNA sequences within this sample yield the same CDR3. The genes are TRBV5-1 and TRBJ2-7, with 9 bases aligning to TRBD1. The germline V gene encodes CDR1 SGHRS and CDR2 YFSETQ. The CDR3 runs 14 residues. Trimming removed 3 bases from V and 3 bases from J; junction bases left unmatched: 4. The CDR3 here is CASSSGTGSYEQYF. The CDR3 DNA reads as TGCGCCAGCAGCTCCGGGACAGGGAGCTACGAGCAGTACTTC.

The genes are TRBV7-8 and TRBJ2-1; TRBD1 matches 9 bases. Unmatched junction bases numbered 11, after V lost 7 bases and J lost 4 bases. The CDR3 totals 16 residues. Germline V gives CDR1 SGHVS, CDR2 FQNEAQ. CDR3 loop: CASKPQGARGYNEQFF. DNA of the CDR3: TGTGCCAGCAAACCACAGGGGGCGCGTGGTTACAATGAGCAGTTCTTC.

This rearrangement joins TRBV6-5 to TRBJ2-1; no reliable D call. The CDR3 runs to 16 residues. The ends were cut back, 4 bases at V and 1 base at J, with 14 bases in the middle. Per germline, CDR1 MNHEY and CDR2 SVGAGI. The CDR3 loop reads CASSSSASASYNEQFF. The DNA for the CDR3 is TGTGCCAGCAGTTCCTCCGCGAGCGCTTCCTACAATGAGCAGTTCTTC.

The table lists this clone with a count of one. The J gene is TRBJ2-7, the V gene TRBV18, with 11 bases identical to TRBD1. Germline V gives CDR1 KGHSH, CDR2 LQKENI. The CDR3 is 17 residues long. V trimming: 2 bases; J trimming: 1 base; junction bases outside the gene matches: 7. The CDR3 bases are TGTGCCAGCTCACCATTGGGCGGGACAGGGGGTTCCTACGAGCAGTACTTC. Translated: CASSPLGGTGGSYEQYF.

This clone was picked up a small number of times. This CDR3 is CASSLDGQGSSGANVLTF. CDR3 nucleotide sequence: TGTGCCAGCAGCTTAGATGGACAGGGAAGCTCTGGGGCCAACGTCCTGACTTTC. The genes are TRBV11-3 and TRBJ2-6; TRBD1 matches 8 bases. CDR1 and CDR2 (germline): SGHNT, YENEEA. J lost 0 bases, V lost 0 bases, and 4 bases had no gene match. The CDR3 is 18 amino acids.

The rearrangement uses TRBV10-1 and TRBJ2-6, with TRBD1 identical over 7 bases. The CDR3 is 16 amino acids. The trim removed 2 bases at V and 2 bases at J, leaving 3 bases unmatched. The germline CDR1 and CDR2 sequences are WNHNN and SYGVQD (reference sequence). The DNA of the CDR3 is TGCGCCAGCAGTGAGGAGGGGGCAACTGGGGCCAACGTCCTGACTTTC. It translates to CASSEEGATGANVLTF.

V usage is TRBV3-1 (or the pseudogene TRBV3-2) and J usage is TRBJ2-7; 12 nucleotides align to TRBD1. This CDR3 spans 17 amino acids. The germline V gene has CDR1 LGHDT and CDR2 YNNKEL (reference sequence). V lost 4 bases, J lost 3 bases, and 10 bases stayed unmatched. CDR3 amino acids: CASSPRDRGLGRYEQYF. The CDR3 DNA reads as TGTGCCAGCAGCCCCCGGGACAGGGGGCTTGGACGCTACGAGCAGTACTTC.

The chain recombines TRBV5-4 with TRBJ2-1; D gene unclear. CDR3 length equals 12 residues. Germline V lookup: CDR1 SGHNT, CDR2 YYREEE (reference sequence). The V and J ends lost 4 bases and 9 bases respectively, with 11 bases between them. CDR3 sequence reads: CASSRDPGEQFF. DNA of the CDR3: TGTGCCAGCAGCCGTGACCCGGGTGAGCAGTTCTTC.

The J gene is TRBJ2-2, the V gene TRBV12-5, with D possibly TRBD2 on 6 matching bases. V dropped 0 bases and J dropped 3 bases, with 17 bases sitting between them. This CDR3 contains 18 residues. The germline CDR1 and CDR2 sequences are LGHNT and FRNRAP. The CDR3 protein is CASGLVSVVGGYTGELFF. In nucleotides, the CDR3 is TGTGCTAGTGGTTTGGTATCGGTCGTGGGAGGCTACACCGGGGAGCTGTTTTTT.

V is TRBV5-5 and J is TRBJ2-3, with 10 nucleotides matching TRBD2. CDR3 length: 16 amino acids. V dropped 4 bases and J dropped 3; count of bases not matched to a gene: 8. Germline CDR1 SGHKS, CDR2 YYEKEE (reference sequence). The DNA of the CDR3 is TGTGCCAGCAGCCCTGTACTAGCGGGATTGACAGATACGCAGTATTTT. This codes for CASSPVLAGLTDTQYF. The full variable domain, in which reference TRBV5-5 and TRBJ2-3 provide the parts outside the CDR3, is DAGVTQSPTHLIKTRGQQVTLRCSPISGHKSVSWYQQVLGQGPQFIFQYYEKEERGRGNFPDRFSARQFPNYSSELNVNALLLGDSALYLCASSPVLAGLTDTQYFGPGTRLTVL.

This rearrangement joins TRBV30 to TRBJ1-1, with D tentatively TRBD1 (6 bases). Trimming shortened V by 7 bases and J by 4 bases, and 40 bases separated the two germline ends. The CDR3 has 21 residues. Germline V gene lookup returns CDR1 GTSNPN and CDR2 SVGIG (reference sequence). The CDR3 reads CASSQLWDPMILQGLGTEAFF. The CDR3 DNA reads as TGTGCCTCCTCTCAGCTATGGGACCCCATGATCCTCCAGGGGTTGGGCACTGAAGCTTTCTTT. Based on the CDR3 plus reference TRBV30 and TRBJ1-1, the full variable domain is SQTIHQWPATLVQPVGSPLSLECTVEGTSNPNLYWYRQAAGRGLQLLFYSVGIGQISSEVPQNLSASRPQDRQFILSSKKLLLSDSGFYLCASSQLWDPMILQGLGTEAFFGQGTRLTVV.

The table lists this clone with a count of one. The CDR3 nucleotides are TGCGCCAGCAGCTGGGGCCGTGAAGCTTTCTTT. Translating gives CASSWGREAFF. V is TRBV5-1 and J is TRBJ1-1, with D possibly TRBD1 on 5 matching bases. The germline V gene has CDR1 SGHRS and CDR2 YFSETQ. The CDR3 consists of 11 residues. V lost 3 bases to trimming and J lost 7 bases, with 7 bases between them. The full variable domain, rest sourced from reference TRBV5-1 and TRBJ1-1, is KAGVTQTPRYLIKTRGQQVTLSCSPISGHRSVSWYQQTPGQGLQFLFEYFSETQRNKGNFPGRFSGRQFSNSRSEMNVSTLELGDSALYLCASSWGREAFFGQGTRLTVV.

The V gene is TRBV5-1, the J gene TRBJ1-1; 8 nucleotides line up with TRBD1. CDR3 length: 13 amino acids. V lost 6 bases, J lost 4 bases, and 5 bases stayed unmatched. From germline, CDR1 is SGHRS and CDR2 YFSETQ. CDR3 nucleotides: TGCGCCAGCACCCCTACAGGGGGCACTGAAGCTTTCTTT. As protein: CASTPTGGTEAFF.

The chain carries TRBV19 and TRBJ1-1; D unresolved. The CDR3 is 15 amino acids. The V end was cut by 6 bases, the J end by 3 bases, with 17 bases between. Germline V gene data show CDR1 as LNHDA and CDR2 as SQIVND (reference sequence). CDR3 in amino acids: CASSWSDQSHTEAFF. The CDR3 region has the DNA TGTGCCAGTAGCTGGAGTGACCAGTCCCACACTGAAGCTTTCTTT. Together with reference TRBV19 and TRBJ1-1, the CDR3 gives the full variable domain: DGGITQSPKYLFRKEGQNVTLSCEQNLNHDAMYWYRQDPGQGLRLIYYSQIVNDFQKGDIAEGYSVSREKKESFPLTVTSAQKNPTAFYLCASSWSDQSHTEAFFGQGTRLTVV.

The V call is TRBV15, the J call TRBJ1-5, with D possibly TRBD1 on 6 matching bases. V dropped 0 bases and J dropped 0 bases, with 12 bases sitting between them. This CDR3 is built from 17 residues. Germline V CDR1 and CDR2: LNHNV, YYDKDF (reference sequence). CDR3 coding DNA: TGTGCCACCAGCAGAGACGATGCAGGGGATAGCAATCAGCCCCAGCATTTT. Its protein product is CATSRDDAGDSNQPQHF.

This rearrangement joins TRBV25-1 to TRBJ2-1, with 9 bases that match TRBD1. Germline trimming cut 6 bases from V and 15 bases from J; bases unmatched to any gene: 9. The length of the CDR3 is 12 residues. The germline V gene has CDR1 MGHDK and CDR2 SYGVNS. The DNA of the CDR3 is TGTGCCAGCAGCCTCCATGAGGGACAGGGGTTCTTC. This sequence encodes CASSLHEGQGFF.

This clone was picked up one time. The V and J genes are TRBV30 and TRBJ2-1, with D unclear. This CDR3 is 13 amino acids long. Trimming cost V 0 bases and J 9 bases, with 12 bases left between them. CDR1 is GTSNPN and CDR2 is SVGIG in the germline V gene (reference sequence). The CDR3 DNA sequence: TGTGCCTGGAGTGTCCTCGTGCGGTCTGAGCAGTTCTTC. Encoded protein: CAWSVLVRSEQFF. Supplemented by reference TRBV30 and TRBJ2-1, the full variable domain reads SQTIHQWPATLVQPVGSPLSLECTVEGTSNPNLYWYRQAAGRGLQLLFYSVGIGQISSEVPQNLSASRPQDRQFILSSKKLLLSDSGFYLCAWSVLVRSEQFFGPGTRLTVL.

This chain uses TRBV6-5 with TRBJ1-5; TRBD1 is a possible D gene (6 bases). The CDR3 length is 15 residues. CDR1 and CDR2 from the germline V gene are MNHEY and SVGAGI. The germline V and J ends were trimmed by 5 bases and 1 base, with 12 bases remaining between them. CDR3 residues: CASSTGTVSNQPQHF. The CDR3 bases are TGTGCCAGCAGTACAGGGACCGTAAGCAATCAGCCCCAGCATTTT.

V usage is TRBV19 and J usage is TRBJ2-1; TRBD2 aligns across 9 bases. Per the germline V gene, CDR1 is LNHDA and CDR2 is SQIVND (reference sequence). Germline trimming cut 5 bases from V and 7 bases from J; bases unmatched to any gene: 15. This CDR3 is built from 17 residues. The CDR3 reads CASSPGTLAGRENEQFF. CDR3 bases: TGTGCCAGTAGTCCGGGGACGCTAGCGGGAAGGGAGAATGAGCAGTTCTTC.

The J gene is TRBJ1-2, the V gene TRBV27, with D possibly being TRBD1 (5 bases). The CDR3 totals 13 residues. The V end lost 3 bases, the J end lost 9 bases, and 14 bases lay between the germline ends. The V gene's germline CDR1 is MNHEY and CDR2 SMNVEV (reference sequence). The CDR3 DNA is TGTGCCAGCAGTTTTGGAGGGACCTTTCGCTACACCTTC. The encoded protein is CASSFGGTFRYTF.

The chain has TRBV24-1 and TRBJ1-5, with 7 bases fitting TRBD1. The germline CDR1 and CDR2 sequences are KGHDR and SFDVKD. With 5 bases clipped from V and 4 bases from J, the junction kept 4 bases outside the gene matches. This CDR3 is built from 14 residues. The CDR3 nucleotides read TGTGCCACCAGTGGAGACAGGGAAAATCAGCCCCAGCATTTT. Its protein is CATSGDRENQPQHF.

The chain combines TRBV7-2 with TRBJ2-7; TRBD2 aligns across 11 bases. Trimming removed 1 base from V and 3 bases from J; junction bases left unmatched: 11. This CDR3 region has 18 residues. Germline lookup yields CDR1 SGHTA and CDR2 FQGNSA. The CDR3: CASSLGLLAGGKHYEQYF. CDR3 bases: TGTGCCAGCAGCTTAGGTTTGCTAGCGGGAGGCAAGCACTACGAGCAGTACTTC. Complete variable domain (other parts from reference TRBV7-2 and TRBJ2-7): GAGVSQSPSNKVTEKGKDVELRCDPISGHTALYWYRQSLGQGLEFLIYFQGNSAPDKSGLPSDRFSAERTGGSVSTLTIQRTQQEDSAVYLCASSLGLLAGGKHYEQYFGPGTRLTVT.

This chain uses TRBV6-5 with TRBJ1-1; no firm D call. With 6 bases removed from V and 0 bases from J, the gap between germline ends came to 5 bases. Germline V CDR1 and CDR2: MNHEY, SVGAGI. This CDR3 spans 12 amino acids. The DNA of the CDR3 is TGTGCCAGCAGGAGCCTGAACACTGAAGCTTTCTTT. Translated, it gives CASRSLNTEAFF.

V and J are TRBV15 and TRBJ1-1; no clear D. The CDR3 consists of 16 residues. V was pared by 0 bases and J by 4 bases, with 15 bases between. The germline gives CDR1 LNHNV, CDR2 YYDKDF (reference sequence). CDR3 coding DNA: TGTGCCACCAGCAGAGATCTTCGGGATTGGGGCACTGAAGCTTTCTTT. Translation gives CATSRDLRDWGTEAFF.

The chain recombines TRBV7-2 with TRBJ1-1; 7 bases are a match to TRBD1. The CDR3 extends over 15 amino acids. Germline CDR1 is SGHTA and CDR2 is FQGNSA. Losses at the gene ends were 6 bases for V and 4 bases for J; bases not matched to a gene: 11. Here the CDR3 reads CASRRQGNSGTEAFF. CDR3 bases: TGTGCCAGCAGAAGACAGGGCAACTCTGGCACTGAAGCTTTCTTT. The whole variable domain, filled in from reference TRBV7-2 and TRBJ1-1, reads GAGVSQSPSNKVTEKGKDVELRCDPISGHTALYWYRQSLGQGLEFLIYFQGNSAPDKSGLPSDRFSAERTGGSVSTLTIQRTQQEDSAVYLCASRRQGNSGTEAFFGQGTRLTVV.